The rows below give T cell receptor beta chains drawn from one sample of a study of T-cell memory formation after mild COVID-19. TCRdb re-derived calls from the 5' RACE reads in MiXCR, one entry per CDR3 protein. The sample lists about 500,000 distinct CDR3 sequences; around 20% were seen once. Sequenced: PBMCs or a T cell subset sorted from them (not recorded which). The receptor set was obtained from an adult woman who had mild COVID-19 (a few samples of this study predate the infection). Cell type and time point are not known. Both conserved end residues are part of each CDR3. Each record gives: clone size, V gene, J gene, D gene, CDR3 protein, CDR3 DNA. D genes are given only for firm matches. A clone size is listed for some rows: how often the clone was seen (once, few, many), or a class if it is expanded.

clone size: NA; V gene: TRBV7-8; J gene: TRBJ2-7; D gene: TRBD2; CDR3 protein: CASSLVVGASGGMSYEQYF; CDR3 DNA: TGTGCCAGCAGCTTAGTAGTCGGGGCTAGCGGGGGGATGTCCTACGAGCAGTACTTC
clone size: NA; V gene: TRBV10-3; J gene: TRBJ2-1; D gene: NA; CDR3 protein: CAIGGSSGLYNEQFF; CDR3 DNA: TGTGCCATCGGGGGGTCGAGCGGGCTTTACAATGAGCAGTTCTTC
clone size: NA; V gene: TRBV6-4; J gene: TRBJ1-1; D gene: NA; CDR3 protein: CASSDSVLGEAFF; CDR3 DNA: TGTGCCAGCAGTGACTCGGTACTAGGTGAAGCTTTCTTT
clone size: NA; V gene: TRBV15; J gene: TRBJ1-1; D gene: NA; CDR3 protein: CATSSERDINTEAFF; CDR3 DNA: TGTGCCACCAGCAGTGAGAGGGACATTAACACTGAAGCTTTCTTT
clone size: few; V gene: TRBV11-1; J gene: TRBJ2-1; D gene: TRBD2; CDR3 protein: CASSLGVKVGEGSGEQFF; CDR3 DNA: TGTGCCAGCAGCTTAGGGGTAAAAGTAGGTGAAGGTAGCGGGGAGCAGTTCTTC
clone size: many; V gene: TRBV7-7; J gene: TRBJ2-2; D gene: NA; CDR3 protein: CASSPRQGRGSGELFF; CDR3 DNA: TGTGCCAGCAGCCCCAGACAGGGGCGGGGGTCCGGGGAGCTGTTTTTT
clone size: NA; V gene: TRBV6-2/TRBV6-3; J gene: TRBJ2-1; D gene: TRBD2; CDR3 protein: CASSSGSGGANEQFF; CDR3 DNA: TGTGCCAGCAGTTCGGGTAGCGGGGGGGCCAATGAGCAGTTCTTC
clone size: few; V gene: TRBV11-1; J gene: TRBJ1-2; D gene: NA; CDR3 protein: CASSVRDSPGYGYTF; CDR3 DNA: TGTGCCAGCAGCGTACGGGACTCTCCTGGGTATGGCTACACCTTC
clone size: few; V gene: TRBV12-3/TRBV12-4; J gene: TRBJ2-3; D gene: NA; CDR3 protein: CASSPLAATDTQYF; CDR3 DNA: TGTGCCAGCAGTCCCCTCGCGGCCACAGATACGCAGTATTTT
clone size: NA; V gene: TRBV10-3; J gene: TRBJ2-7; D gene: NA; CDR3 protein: CAISEVRLGSSYEQYF; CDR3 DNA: TGTGCCATCAGTGAGGTGAGACTAGGGAGCTCCTACGAGCAGTACTTC
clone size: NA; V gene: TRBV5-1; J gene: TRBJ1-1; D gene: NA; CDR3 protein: CASSFTQSGTEAFF; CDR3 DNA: TGCGCCAGCAGCTTCACGCAGTCTGGCACTGAAGCTTTCTTT
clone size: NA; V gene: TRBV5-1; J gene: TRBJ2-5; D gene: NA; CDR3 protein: CASSSGKAETQYF; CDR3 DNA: TGCGCCAGCAGCTCGGGGAAAGCTGAGACCCAGTACTTC
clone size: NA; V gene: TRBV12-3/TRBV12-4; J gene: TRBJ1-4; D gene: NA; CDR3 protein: CASSKGPAGAEKLFF; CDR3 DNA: TGTGCCAGCAGCAAGGGACCAGCAGGCGCTGAAAAACTGTTTTTT
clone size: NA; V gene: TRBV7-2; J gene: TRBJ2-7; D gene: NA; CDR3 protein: CASSLGGRAKQYF; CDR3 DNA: TGTGCCAGCAGCTTAGGGGGCAGGGCTAAGCAGTACTTC
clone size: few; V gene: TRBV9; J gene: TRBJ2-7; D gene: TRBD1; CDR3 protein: CASSRSRDRIHEQYF; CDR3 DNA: TGTGCCAGCAGCCGATCCCGGGACAGGATCCACGAGCAGTACTTC
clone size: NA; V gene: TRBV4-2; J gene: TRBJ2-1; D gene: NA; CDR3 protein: CASSQGTADEQFF; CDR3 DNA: TGTGCCAGCAGCCAGGGGACGGCGGATGAGCAGTTCTTC
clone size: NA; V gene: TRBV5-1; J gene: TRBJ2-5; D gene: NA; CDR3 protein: CASRGGVQETQYF; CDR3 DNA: TGCGCCAGCAGGGGGGGCGTCCAGGAGACCCAGTACTTC
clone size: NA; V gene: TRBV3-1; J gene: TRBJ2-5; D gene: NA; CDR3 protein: CASSQPPDGEQETQYF; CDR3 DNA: TGTGCCAGCAGCCAACCTCCCGACGGGGAACAAGAGACCCAGTACTTC
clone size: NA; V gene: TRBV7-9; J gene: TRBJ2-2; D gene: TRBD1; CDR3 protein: CASTSWDRLNTGELFF; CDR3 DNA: TGTGCCAGCACTTCCTGGGACAGGCTGAACACCGGGGAGCTGTTTTTT
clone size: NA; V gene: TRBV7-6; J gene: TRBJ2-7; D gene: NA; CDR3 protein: CASSLYDTYEQYF; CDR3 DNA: TGTGCCAGCAGCTTATACGACACCTACGAGCAGTACTTC
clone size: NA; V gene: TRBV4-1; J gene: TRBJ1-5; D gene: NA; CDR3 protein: CASSPREALEGFNQPQHF; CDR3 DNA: TGCGCCAGCAGCCCGAGGGAAGCCCTAGAGGGATTCAATCAGCCCCAGCATTTT
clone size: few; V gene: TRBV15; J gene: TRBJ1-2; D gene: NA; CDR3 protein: CATSRDRVAYGYTF; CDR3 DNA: TGTGCCACCAGCAGAGATCGGGTGGCCTATGGCTACACCTTC
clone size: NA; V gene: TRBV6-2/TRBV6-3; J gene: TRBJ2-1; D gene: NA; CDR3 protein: CASSFTAGSYNEQFF; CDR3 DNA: TGTGCCAGCAGCTTTACCGCGGGCTCCTACAATGAGCAGTTCTTC
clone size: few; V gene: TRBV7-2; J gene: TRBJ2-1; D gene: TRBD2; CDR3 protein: CASSLYPSGVLGEQFF; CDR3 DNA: TGTGCCAGCAGCTTATATCCTAGCGGGGTCCTGGGTGAGCAGTTCTTC
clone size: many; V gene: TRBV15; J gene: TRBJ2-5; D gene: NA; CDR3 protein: CATRMPSQETQYF; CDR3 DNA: TGTGCCACCAGGATGCCTTCCCAAGAGACCCAGTACTTC
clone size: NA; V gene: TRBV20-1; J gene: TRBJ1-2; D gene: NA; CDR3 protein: CSAPPDGYGYTF; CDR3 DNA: TGCAGTGCCCCCCCGGACGGCTATGGCTACACCTTC
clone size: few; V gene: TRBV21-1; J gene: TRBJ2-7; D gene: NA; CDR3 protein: CASSGDRGRNEQYF; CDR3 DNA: TGTGCCAGCAGCGGGGACAGGGGGCGAAACGAGCAGTACTTC
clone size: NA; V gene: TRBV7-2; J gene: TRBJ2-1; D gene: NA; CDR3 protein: CASSLMARNNEQFF; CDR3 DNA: TGTGCCAGCAGCTTAATGGCTAGGAACAATGAGCAGTTCTTC
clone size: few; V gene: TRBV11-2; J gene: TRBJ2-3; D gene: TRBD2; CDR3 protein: CASSLLTSGSSGYF; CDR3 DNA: TGTGCCAGCAGCTTGCTGACTAGCGGGAGTAGTGGGTATTTT
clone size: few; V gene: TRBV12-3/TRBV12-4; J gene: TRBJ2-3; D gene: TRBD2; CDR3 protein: CASSSWAERDTDTQYF; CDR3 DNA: TGTGCCAGCAGTTCTTGGGCAGAGCGGGACACAGATACGCAGTATTTT
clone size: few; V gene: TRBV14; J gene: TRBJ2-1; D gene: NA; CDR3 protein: CASSYLVQGNEQFF; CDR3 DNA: TGTGCCAGCAGCTACCTTGTTCAGGGCAATGAGCAGTTCTTC
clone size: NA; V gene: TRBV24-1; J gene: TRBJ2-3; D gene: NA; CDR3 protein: CATSGQLTDTQYF; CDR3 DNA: TGTGCCACCAGTGGACAGCTCACAGATACGCAGTATTTT
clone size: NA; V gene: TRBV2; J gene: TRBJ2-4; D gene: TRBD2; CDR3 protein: CASSEGGGRGNIQYF; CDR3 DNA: TGTGCCAGCAGTGAAGGCGGCGGGAGAGGGAACATTCAGTACTTC
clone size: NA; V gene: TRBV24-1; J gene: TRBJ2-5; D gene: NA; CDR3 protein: CATSDMQETQYF; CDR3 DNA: TGTGCCACCAGTGACATGCAAGAGACCCAGTACTTC
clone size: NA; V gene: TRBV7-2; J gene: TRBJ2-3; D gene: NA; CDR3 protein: CASSLDSGVEDTQYF; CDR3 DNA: TGTGCCAGCAGCTTGGATAGCGGCGTTGAAGATACGCAGTATTTT
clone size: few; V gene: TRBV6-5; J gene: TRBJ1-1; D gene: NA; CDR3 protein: CASSYGRNAEAFF; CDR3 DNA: TGTGCCAGCAGTTACGGCAGGAACGCTGAAGCTTTCTTT
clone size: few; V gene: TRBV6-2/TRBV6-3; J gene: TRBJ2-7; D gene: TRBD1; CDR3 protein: CASSFGQVVSYEQYF; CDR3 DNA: TGTGCCAGCAGTTTCGGACAGGTTGTCTCCTACGAGCAGTACTTC
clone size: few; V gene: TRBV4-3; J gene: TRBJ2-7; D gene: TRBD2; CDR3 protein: CASSLTWTSGSYEQYF; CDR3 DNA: TGCGCCAGCAGCCTAACTTGGACTAGCGGGAGCTACGAGCAGTACTTC
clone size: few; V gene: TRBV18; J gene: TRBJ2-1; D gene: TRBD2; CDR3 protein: CASSPGLAGGSFEQFF; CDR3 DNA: TGTGCCAGCTCACCAGGACTAGCGGGAGGGTCATTTGAGCAGTTCTTC
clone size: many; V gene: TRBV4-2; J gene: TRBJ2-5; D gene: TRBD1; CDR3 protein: CASSQWYGQGTQETQYF; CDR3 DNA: TGTGCCAGCAGCCAGTGGTACGGACAGGGTACCCAAGAGACCCAGTACTTC
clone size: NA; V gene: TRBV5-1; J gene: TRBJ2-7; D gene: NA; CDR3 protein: CASRIWTAPSSYEQYF; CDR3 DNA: TGCGCCAGCAGGATATGGACCGCCCCGAGCTCCTACGAGCAGTACTTC
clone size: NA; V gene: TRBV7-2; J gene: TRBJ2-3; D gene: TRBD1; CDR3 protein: CASNRQGARSDTQYF; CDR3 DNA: TGTGCCAGCAATAGACAGGGGGCACGGTCAGATACGCAGTATTTT